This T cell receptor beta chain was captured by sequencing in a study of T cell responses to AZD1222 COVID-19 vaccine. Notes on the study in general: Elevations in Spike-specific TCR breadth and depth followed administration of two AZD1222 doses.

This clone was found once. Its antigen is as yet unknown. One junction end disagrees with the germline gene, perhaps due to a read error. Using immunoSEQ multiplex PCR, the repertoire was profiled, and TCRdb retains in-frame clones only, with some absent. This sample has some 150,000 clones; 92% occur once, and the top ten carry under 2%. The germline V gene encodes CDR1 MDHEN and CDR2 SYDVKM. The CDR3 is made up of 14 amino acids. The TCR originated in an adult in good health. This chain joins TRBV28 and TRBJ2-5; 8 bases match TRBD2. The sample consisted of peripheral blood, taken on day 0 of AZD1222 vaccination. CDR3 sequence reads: CARSLRGGEGTQYF. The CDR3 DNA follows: TGTGCCCGCAGCCTTCGGGGGGGGGAAGGGACCCAGTACTTC.